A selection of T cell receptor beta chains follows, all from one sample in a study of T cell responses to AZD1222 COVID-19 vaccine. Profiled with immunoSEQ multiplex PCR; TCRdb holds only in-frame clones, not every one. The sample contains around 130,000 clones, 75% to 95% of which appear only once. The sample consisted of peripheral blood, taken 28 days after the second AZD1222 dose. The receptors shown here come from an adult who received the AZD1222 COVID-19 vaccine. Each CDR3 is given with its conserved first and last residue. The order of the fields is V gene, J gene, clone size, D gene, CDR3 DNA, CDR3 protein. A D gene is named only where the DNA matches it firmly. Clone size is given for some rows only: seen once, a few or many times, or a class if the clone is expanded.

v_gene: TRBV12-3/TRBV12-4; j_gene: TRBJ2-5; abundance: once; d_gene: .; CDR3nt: TGTGCCAGCAGGAGCCTGCCCGGTGAGACCCAGTACTTC; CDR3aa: CASRSLPGETQYF
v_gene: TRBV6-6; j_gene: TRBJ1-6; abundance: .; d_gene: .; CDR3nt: TGTGCCAGCAGTTACCGCCAATCACCCCTCCACTTT; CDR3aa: CASSYRQSPLHF
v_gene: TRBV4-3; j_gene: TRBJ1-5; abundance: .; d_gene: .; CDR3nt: TGCGCCAGCAGCCAAGATAGCAATCAGCCCCAGCATTTT; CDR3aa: CASSQDSNQPQHF
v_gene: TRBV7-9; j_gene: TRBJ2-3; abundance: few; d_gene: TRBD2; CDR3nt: TGTGCCAGCAGCCCACGGGTTCTAGCGGGAGGGCCCGATACGCAGTATTTT; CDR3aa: CASSPRVLAGGPDTQYF
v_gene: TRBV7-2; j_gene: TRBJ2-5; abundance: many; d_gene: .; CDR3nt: TGTGCCAGCAGCCCAGTGGCTACGGGGGAGACCCAGTACTTC; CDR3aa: CASSPVATGETQYF
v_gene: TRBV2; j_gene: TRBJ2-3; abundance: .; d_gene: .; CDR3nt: TGTGCCAGCTTAGGGGTCTACACAGATACGCAGTATTTT; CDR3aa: CASLGVYTDTQYF
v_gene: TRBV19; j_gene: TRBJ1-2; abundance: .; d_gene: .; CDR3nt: TGTGCCAGTAGTCTAACCGGGTCCCTCGCGGGCTACACCTTC; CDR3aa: CASSLTGSLAGYTF
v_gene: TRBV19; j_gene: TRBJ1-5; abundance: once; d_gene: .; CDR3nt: TGTGCCAGTAGTCCGCGCCGGGAGGACACCGGACGGCCCCAGCATTTT; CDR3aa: CASSPRREDTGRPQHF
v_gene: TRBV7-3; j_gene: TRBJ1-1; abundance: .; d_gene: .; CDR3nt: TGTGCCAGCAGCTTTTACAGGGACACTGAAGCTTTCTTT; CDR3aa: CASSFYRDTEAFF
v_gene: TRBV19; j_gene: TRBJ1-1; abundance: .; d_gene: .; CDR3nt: TGTGCCAGTAGTAATTGGGGGGGAGACACTGAAGCTTTCTTT; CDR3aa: CASSNWGGDTEAFF
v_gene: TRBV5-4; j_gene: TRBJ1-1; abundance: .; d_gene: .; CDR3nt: TGTGCCAGCAGCTTCACAGGGAGTAGGCCTGAAGCTTTCTTT; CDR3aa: CASSFTGSRPEAFF
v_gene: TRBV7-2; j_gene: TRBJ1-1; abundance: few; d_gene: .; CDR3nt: TGTGCCAGCAGCTTGTTAAGTGCAGGGTCGCCTTTCTTT; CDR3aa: CASSLLSAGSPFF
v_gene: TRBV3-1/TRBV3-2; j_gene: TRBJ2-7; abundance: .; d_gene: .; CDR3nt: TGTGCCAGCAGCCACGGCGACGGCACGTACGAGCAGTACTTC; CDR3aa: CASSHGDGTYEQYF
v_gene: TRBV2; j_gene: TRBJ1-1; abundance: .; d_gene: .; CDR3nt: TGTGCCAGCAGCGCCGCGAAAATTGAAGCTTTCTTT; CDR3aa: CASSAAKIEAFF
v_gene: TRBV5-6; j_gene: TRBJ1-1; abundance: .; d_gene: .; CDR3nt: TGTGCCAGCAGCTTGGCCGACGGCTGGACTGAAGCTTTCTTT; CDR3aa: CASSLADGWTEAFF
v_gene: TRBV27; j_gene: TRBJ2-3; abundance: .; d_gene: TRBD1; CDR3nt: TGTGCCAGCAGTTTATCCAGGGGGCGCCCCACAGATACGCAGTATTTT; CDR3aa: CASSLSRGRPTDTQYF
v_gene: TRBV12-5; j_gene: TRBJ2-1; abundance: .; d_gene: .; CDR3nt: TGTGCTAGTGTTGGGGGGGGCCGTTACAATGAGCAGTTCTTC; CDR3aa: CASVGGGRYNEQFF
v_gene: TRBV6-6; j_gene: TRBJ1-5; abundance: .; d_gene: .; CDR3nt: TGTGCCAGCAGTTACATAGCCCGGGGAGGCAATCAGCCCCAGCATTTT; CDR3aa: CASSYIARGGNQPQHF
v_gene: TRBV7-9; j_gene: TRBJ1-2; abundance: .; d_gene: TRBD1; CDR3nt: TGTGCCAGCAGCTTAGGGCCCTGGGGACAGACCTATGGCTACACCTTC; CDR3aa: CASSLGPWGQTYGYTF
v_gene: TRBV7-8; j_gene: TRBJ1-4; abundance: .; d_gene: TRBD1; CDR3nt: TGTGCCAGCAGCTTAGCGCGAGGGGGCGGAAAACTGTTTTTT; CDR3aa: CASSLARGGGKLFF
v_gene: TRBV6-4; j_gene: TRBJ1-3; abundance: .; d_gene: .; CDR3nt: TGTGCCAGCAGTGCCCTCCTGCCTCACTGGCGTTTT; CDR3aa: CASSALLPHWRF
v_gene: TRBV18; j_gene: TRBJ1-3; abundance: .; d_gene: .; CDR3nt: TGTGCCAGCTCACCAGGGCAGGGGCTCGGAAACACCATATATTTT; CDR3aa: CASSPGQGLGNTIYF
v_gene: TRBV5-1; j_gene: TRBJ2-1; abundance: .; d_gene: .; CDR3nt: TGCGCCAGCAGCTTGTCGCAAGGACCCACCTACAATGAGCAGTTCTTC; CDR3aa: CASSLSQGPTYNEQFF
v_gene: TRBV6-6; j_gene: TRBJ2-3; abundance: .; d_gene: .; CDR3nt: TGTGCCAGCAGTTACGGGCTAGCGTCAGATACGCAGTATTTT; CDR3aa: CASSYGLASDTQYF
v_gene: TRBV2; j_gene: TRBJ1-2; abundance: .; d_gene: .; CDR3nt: TGTGCCAGCATCCTGGACGGAAACTATGGCTACACCTTC; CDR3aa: CASILDGNYGYTF
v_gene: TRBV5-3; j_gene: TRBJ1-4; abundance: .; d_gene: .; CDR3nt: TGTGCCAGCCTGGGCGGGCGGTTTTTT; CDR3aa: CASLGGRFF
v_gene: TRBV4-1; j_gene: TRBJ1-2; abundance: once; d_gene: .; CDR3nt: TGCGCCAGCAGCCAATTGGCCAGACATGGCTACACCTTC; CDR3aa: CASSQLARHGYTF
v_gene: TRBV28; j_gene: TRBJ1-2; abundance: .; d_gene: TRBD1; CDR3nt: TGTGCCAGCAGCAGGGGGGTGGGATATGGCTACACCTTC; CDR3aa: CASSRGVGYGYTF
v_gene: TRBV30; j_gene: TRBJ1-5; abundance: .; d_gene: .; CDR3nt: TGTGCCTGGAGTGTAGGCGGGGTGTGGAATCAGCCCCAGCATTTT; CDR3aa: CAWSVGGVWNQPQHF
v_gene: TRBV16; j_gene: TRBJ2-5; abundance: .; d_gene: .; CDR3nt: TGTGCCAGCAGCCGGACAGCCCGAGGGGAGACCCAGTACTTC; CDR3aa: CASSRTARGETQYF
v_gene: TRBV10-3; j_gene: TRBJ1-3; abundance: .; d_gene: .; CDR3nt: TGTGCCATCAGTGAGTCGGCAGGAGCTCTTGGGAACACCATATATTTT; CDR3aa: CAISESAGALGNTIYF
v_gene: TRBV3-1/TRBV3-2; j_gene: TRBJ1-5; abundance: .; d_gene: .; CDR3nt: TGTGCCAGCAGCCAAGGTGGAGGGAATCAGCCCCAGCATTTT; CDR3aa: CASSQGGGNQPQHF
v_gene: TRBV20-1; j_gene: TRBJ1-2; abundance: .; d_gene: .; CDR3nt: TGCAGTGCTGGGACGGACTATGGCTACACCTTC; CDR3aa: CSAGTDYGYTF
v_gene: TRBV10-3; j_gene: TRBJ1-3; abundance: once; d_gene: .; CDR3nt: TGTGCCACCACCCAGGGCTCTGGAAACACCATATATTTT; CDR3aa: CATTQGSGNTIYF
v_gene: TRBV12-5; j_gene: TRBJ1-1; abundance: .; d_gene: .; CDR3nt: TGTGCTAGTGGTCCCCCGCCACTAGGGAACACTGAAGCTTTCTTT; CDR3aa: CASGPPPLGNTEAFF
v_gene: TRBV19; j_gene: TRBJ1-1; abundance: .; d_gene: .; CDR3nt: TGTGCCAGTAGTATAGCCCCAGCCGGCACTGAAGCTTTCTTT; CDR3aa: CASSIAPAGTEAFF
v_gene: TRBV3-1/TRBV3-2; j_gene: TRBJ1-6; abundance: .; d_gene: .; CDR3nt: TGTGCCAGCAGCCAAGTTCTTGGGGGGAATTCACCCCTCCACTTT; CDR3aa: CASSQVLGGNSPLHF
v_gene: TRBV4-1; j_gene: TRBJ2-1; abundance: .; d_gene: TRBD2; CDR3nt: TGCGCCAGCAGCCAAGTTAGCGGGAGGGGTTACAATGAGCAGTTCTTC; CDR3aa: CASSQVSGRGYNEQFF
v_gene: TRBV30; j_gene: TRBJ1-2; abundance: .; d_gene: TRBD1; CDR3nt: TGTGCCTGGAGCGTAACAGGGGACTCTGGCTACACCTTC; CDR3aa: CAWSVTGDSGYTF
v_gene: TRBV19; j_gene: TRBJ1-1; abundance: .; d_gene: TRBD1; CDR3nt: TGTGCCAGTAGTCTTGGGACAGGGCACACTGAAGCTTTCTTT; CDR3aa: CASSLGTGHTEAFF
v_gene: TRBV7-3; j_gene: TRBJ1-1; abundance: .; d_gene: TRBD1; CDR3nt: TGTGCCAGCAGCAAGACAGGGGACGGGAACACTGAAGCTTTCTTT; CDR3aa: CASSKTGDGNTEAFF
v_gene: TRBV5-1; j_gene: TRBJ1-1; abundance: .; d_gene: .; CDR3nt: TGCGCCAGCAGCCTCCAGGCGCAAGGGACTGAAGCTTTCTTT; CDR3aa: CASSLQAQGTEAFF
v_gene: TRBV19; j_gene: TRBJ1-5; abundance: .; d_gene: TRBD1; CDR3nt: TGTGCCAGTGCTATTGACAGGGATCAGCCCCAGCATTTT; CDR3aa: CASAIDRDQPQHF
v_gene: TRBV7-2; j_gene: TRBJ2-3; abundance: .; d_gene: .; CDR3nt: TGTGCCAGCAGCGTCCCGGGACTTTATACGCAGTATTTT; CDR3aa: CASSVPGLYTQYF
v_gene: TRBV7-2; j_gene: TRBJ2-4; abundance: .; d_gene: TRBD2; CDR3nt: TGTGCCAGCAGCTTGGCGGGGGGGCCCTCATTGGCCAAAAACATTCAGTACTTC; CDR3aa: CASSLAGGPSLAKNIQYF
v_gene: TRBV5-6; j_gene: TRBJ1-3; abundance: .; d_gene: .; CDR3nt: TGTGCCAGCAGCTCGGAGAGCTCTGGAAACACCATATATTTT; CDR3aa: CASSSESSGNTIYF
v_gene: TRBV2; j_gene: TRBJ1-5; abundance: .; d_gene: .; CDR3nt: TGTGCCAGCAACCCGCGTCAGGACAAGAGCAATCAGCCCCAGCATTTT; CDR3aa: CASNPRQDKSNQPQHF
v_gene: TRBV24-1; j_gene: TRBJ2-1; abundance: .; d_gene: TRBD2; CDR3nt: TGTGCCACCAGCGATCCCGGGACTAGCGGGGCTCATCGGGGAGGGCAGTTCTTC; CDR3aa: CATSDPGTSGAHRGGQFF
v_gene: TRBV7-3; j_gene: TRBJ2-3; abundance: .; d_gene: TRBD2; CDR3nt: TGTGCCAGCAGCTCCGGACTAGCGGGAGGAACAGATACGCAGTATTTT; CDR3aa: CASSSGLAGGTDTQYF
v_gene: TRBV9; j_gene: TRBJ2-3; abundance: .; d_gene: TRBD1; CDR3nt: TGTGCCAGCAGCCCCCCCTGGACAGGGACCCTCACAGATACGCAGTATTTT; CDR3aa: CASSPPWTGTLTDTQYF